This T cell receptor (beta chain) was sequenced in a study of prognosis after radiotherapy for stage I lung cancer. Amplification of the TCR beta CDR3 (from genomic DNA) was done by two-round multiplex PCR. Gene-specific primers for each TRBV and TRBJ gene drove first-round PCR. TCRdb passed the multiplex PCR reads through MiXCR, listing each CDR3 protein once. The repertoire consists of about 18,000 distinct CDR3 sequences, with roughly 47% occurring once and the leading ten covering approximately 39%. This clonotype came up many times. An end of the junction does not agree with germline; a read error may underlie this. This material consisted of PBMCs, taken before or after stereotactic body radiation therapy (not recorded which). This TCR derives from a donor aged 50 or older with non-small cell lung cancer.

The CDR3 DNA reads as TGCAATGCTAGAAGGACAGGGGACCAATCCTACGAGCAGTACTTC. This translates into CNARRTGDQSYEQYF. The J gene is TRBJ2-7, the V gene TRBV20-1; 9 nucleotides line up with TRBD1. The CDR3 consists of 15 residues. Germline V gene lookup returns CDR1 DFQATT and CDR2 SNEGSKA (reference sequence).